This T cell receptor (beta chain) comes out of a study of cytomegalovirus exposure and HLA in healthy donors. About the study: Earlier results showed roughly 110 million unique TCR beta sequences derived from 150 million to 200 million T cells. General observations from the study: Researchers counted over 150 TCR beta chains as cytomegalovirus-associated. TCR beta sequences reportedly predicted most subjects' HLA-A and HLA-B alleles accurately.

The PCR was carried out with 60 Vbeta primers and 13 Jbeta primers. Profiled with immunoSEQ multiplex PCR; TCRdb holds only in-frame clones, not every one. Among about 270,000 clones listed, under 80% were seen once. V lost 3 bases, J lost 4 bases, and 8 bases stayed unmatched. The CDR3 is 14 amino acids. From germline, CDR1 is GTSNPN and CDR2 SVGIG (reference sequence). This clone was detected only once. Antigen specificity is unknown. The TCR originated in a female donor in good health and CMV-seronegative. The sample comprised PBMCs. V is TRBV30 and J is TRBJ1-1; TRBD1 agrees at 7 bases. The DNA for the CDR3 is TGTGCCTGGAGGACAGGGAAAGGGAGCACTGAAGCTTTCTTT. It codes for CAWRTGKGSTEAFF.